The 10 T cell receptor beta chains given below trace back to one sample, sequenced in a study of CD8 T cells in ankylosing spondylitis. MiXCR, run by TCRdb on the 5' RACE reads, gives a single entry per CDR3 protein. The sample shows around 340,000 distinct CDR3 sequences, 20% to 25% of them seen only once. Source material: blood, either unsorted or a sorted T cell fraction (not recorded which). These receptors all stem from a male donor with ankylosing spondylitis or in good health (not recorded which).

Remarks on this clonotype: This may arise from a read error, as a much more abundant clone is one base away. The rearrangement joins TRBV20-1 to TRBJ2-6; weak D call: TRBD2 (7 bases). Germline assignment: CDR1 DFQATT and CDR2 SNEGSKA (reference sequence). CDR3 length equals 16 residues. The CDR3 loop reads CSARDGGASGSNVLTF. CDR3 in DNA: TGCAGTGCTAGAGATGGGGGGGCTTCTGGGTCCAACGTCCTGACTTTC.

The genes are TRBV7-8 and TRBJ2-2; 7 bases map to TRBD2. In germline, CDR1 is SGHVS, CDR2 FQNEAQ. V trimming: 1 base; J trimming: 5 bases; junction bases outside the gene matches: 4. CDR3 length equals 15 residues. CDR3 amino acids: CASSLVVGGTGELFF. The CDR3 DNA sequence: TGTGCCAGCAGCTTAGTGGTGGGAGGGACCGGGGAGCTGTTTTTT.

The gene calls are TRBV5-1 and TRBJ2-7, with D possibly being TRBD1 or TRBD2 (5 bases each). V lost 0 bases and J lost 2, with 9 bases in between. The CDR3 has 14 residues. The germline gives CDR1 SGHRS, CDR2 YFSETQ. The CDR3 sequence is CASSLGGSAYEQYF. Written as DNA, the CDR3 is TGCGCCAGCAGCTTGGGGGGGAGCGCCTACGAGCAGTACTTC.

A few counts support this clonotype. CDR3 region: CASGLGADTQYF. The CDR3 region has the DNA TGTGCCAGCGGCCTAGGCGCAGATACGCAGTATTTT. The V gene is TRBV27, the J gene TRBJ2-3; no clear D. This CDR3 region has 12 residues. Germline V lookup: CDR1 MNHEY, CDR2 SMNVEV (reference sequence). V was pared by 8 bases and J by 4 bases, with 10 bases between.

The chain combines TRBV12-3 or TRBV12-4 with TRBJ1-5, with unresolved D. This CDR3 spans 12 amino acids. V dropped 6 bases and J dropped 4 bases, with 7 bases sitting between them. The CDR3 here is CASRAPNQPQHF. The CDR3 DNA reads TGTGCCAGCAGGGCCCCTAATCAGCCCCAGCATTTT.

This rearrangement joins TRBV27 to TRBJ2-5; D is possibly TRBD1 or TRBD2 (6 bases each). This CDR3 comprises 13 residues. V gave up 6 bases and J gave up 4 bases, with 12 bases separating them. Germline CDR1 reads MNHEY; CDR2 reads SMNVEV (reference sequence). The CDR3, as DNA: TGTGCCAGCAGCGCCGGGGGCTTAGAGACCCAGTACTTC. Its translation is CASSAGGLETQYF.

The CDR3 loop reads CASTSTIGQGAYGYTF. CDR3 in DNA: TGTGCCAGCACCTCAACAATTGGGCAGGGGGCGTATGGCTACACCTTC. The chain links TRBV12-3 or TRBV12-4 to TRBJ1-2; 8 positions match TRBD1. The CDR3 is 16 amino acids. The trim removed 7 bases at V and 5 bases at J, leaving 15 bases unmatched.

There are a few counts of this clonotype. The V call is TRBV30, the J call TRBJ2-7; D ambiguous. Germline CDR1 and CDR2: GTSNPN and SVGIG (reference sequence). The length of the CDR3 is 12 residues. Trimming took 0 bases from V and 3 from J, leaving 6 bases between them. Written as DNA, the CDR3 is TGTGCCTGGAGTGTGTCGAACTACGAGCAGTACTTC. This codes for CAWSVSNYEQYF.

The rearrangement joins TRBV5-1 to TRBJ2-6, with D unclear. V lost 0 bases, J lost 4 bases, and 11 bases lay in between. Germline V CDR1 and CDR2: SGHRS, YFSETQ. The CDR3 is made up of 16 amino acids. This chain's CDR3 is CASSLADTGGANVLTF. The CDR3, as DNA: TGCGCCAGCAGCTTGGCCGACACGGGCGGGGCCAACGTCCTGACTTTC.

The genes are TRBV6-5 and TRBJ2-5; D unclear. V was cut by 2 bases and J by 3 bases, with 10 bases left in between. The germline gives CDR1 MNHEY, CDR2 SVGAGI. There are 14 residues in the CDR3. In nucleotides, the CDR3 is TGTGCCAGCAGTTACACCCTCAGCAAAGAGACCCAGTACTTC. Its protein product is CASSYTLSKETQYF.